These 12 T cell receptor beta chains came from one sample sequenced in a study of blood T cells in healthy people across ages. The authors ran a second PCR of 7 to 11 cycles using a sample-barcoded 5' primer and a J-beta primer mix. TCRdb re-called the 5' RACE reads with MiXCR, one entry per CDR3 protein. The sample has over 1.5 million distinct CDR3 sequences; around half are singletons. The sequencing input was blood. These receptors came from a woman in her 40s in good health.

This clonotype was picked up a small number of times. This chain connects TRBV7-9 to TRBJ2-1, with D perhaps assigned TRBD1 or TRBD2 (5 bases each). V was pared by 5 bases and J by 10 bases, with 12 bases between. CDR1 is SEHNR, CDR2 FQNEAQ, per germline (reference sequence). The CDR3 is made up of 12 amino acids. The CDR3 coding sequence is TGTGCCAGCAGCGTTGGGACGGGGGAGCAGTTCTTC. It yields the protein CASSVGTGEQFF. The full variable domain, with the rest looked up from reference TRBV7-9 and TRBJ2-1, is DTGVSQNPRHKITKRGQNVTFRCDPISEHNRLYWYRQTLGQGPEFLTYFQNEAQLEKSRLLSDRFSAERPKGSFSTLEIQRTEQGDSAMYLCASSVGTGEQFFGPGTRLTVL.

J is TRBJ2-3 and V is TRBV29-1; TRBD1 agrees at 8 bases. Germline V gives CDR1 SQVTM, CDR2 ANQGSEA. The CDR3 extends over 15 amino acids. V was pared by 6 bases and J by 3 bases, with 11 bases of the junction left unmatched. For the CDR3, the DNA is TGCAGCGTAAACCGGGACAGGACATCTACAGATACGCAGTATTTT. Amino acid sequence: CSVNRDRTSTDTQYF.

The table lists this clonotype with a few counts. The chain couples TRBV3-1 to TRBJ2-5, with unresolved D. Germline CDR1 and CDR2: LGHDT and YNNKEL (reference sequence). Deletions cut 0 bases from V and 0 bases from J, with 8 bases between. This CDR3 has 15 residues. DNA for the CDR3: TGTGCCAGCAGCCAAGATACCGGCCACCAAGAGACCCAGTACTTC. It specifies CASSQDTGHQETQYF.

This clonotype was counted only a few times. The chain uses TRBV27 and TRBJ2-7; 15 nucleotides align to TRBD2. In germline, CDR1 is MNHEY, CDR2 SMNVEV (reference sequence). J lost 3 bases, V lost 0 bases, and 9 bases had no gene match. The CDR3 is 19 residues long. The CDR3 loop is CASSLSPGLAGGRNYEQYF. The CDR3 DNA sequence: TGTGCCAGCAGTTTATCGCCGGGACTAGCGGGGGGCCGAAACTACGAGCAGTACTTC.

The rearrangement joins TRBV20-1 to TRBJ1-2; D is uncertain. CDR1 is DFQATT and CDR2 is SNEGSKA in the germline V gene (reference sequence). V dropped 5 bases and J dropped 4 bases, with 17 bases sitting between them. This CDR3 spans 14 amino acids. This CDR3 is CSASDTTLLYGYTF. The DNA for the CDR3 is TGCAGTGCTTCTGACACCACTCTCCTCTATGGCTACACCTTC.

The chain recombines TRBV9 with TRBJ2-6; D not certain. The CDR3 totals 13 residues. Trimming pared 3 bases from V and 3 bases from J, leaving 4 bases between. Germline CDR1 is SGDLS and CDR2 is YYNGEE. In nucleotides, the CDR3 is TGTGCCAGCAGCGGAGATGGGGCCAACGTCCTGACTTTC. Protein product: CASSGDGANVLTF.

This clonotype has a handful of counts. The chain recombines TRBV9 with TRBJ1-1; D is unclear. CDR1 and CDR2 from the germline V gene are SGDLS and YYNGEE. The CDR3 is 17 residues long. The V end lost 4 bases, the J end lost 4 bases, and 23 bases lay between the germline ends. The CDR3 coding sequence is TGTGCCAGCAGCTCCCTAACGTTGGGAAGTGTGGGCACTGAAGCTTTCTTT. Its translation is CASSSLTLGSVGTEAFF.

The CDR3 DNA sequence: TGTGCCAGCAGACTAGCGGACTCCTACAATGAGCAGTTCTTC. This translates into CASRLADSYNEQFF. This chain links TRBV6-5 with TRBJ2-1; 8 positions agree with TRBD2. The CDR3 runs 14 residues. V shed 6 bases, J shed 0 bases, and the junction held 1 base outside the gene matches. Germline values: CDR1 MNHEY, CDR2 SVGAGI.

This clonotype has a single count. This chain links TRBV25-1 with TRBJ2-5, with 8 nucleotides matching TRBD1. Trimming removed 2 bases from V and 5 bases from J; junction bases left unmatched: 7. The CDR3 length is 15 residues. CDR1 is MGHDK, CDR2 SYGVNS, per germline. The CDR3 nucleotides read TGTGCCAGCAGTGAACGGGGCAGGGGGCGGGAGACCCAGTACTTC. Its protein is CASSERGRGRETQYF.

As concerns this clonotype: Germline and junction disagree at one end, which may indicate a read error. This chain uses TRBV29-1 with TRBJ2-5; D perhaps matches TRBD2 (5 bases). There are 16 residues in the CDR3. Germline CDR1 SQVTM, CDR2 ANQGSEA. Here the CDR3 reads CSVEGGKRTHQETRYF. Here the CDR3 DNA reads TGCAGCGTTGAAGGAGGGAAAAGGACCCACCAAGAGACCCGGTACTTC.

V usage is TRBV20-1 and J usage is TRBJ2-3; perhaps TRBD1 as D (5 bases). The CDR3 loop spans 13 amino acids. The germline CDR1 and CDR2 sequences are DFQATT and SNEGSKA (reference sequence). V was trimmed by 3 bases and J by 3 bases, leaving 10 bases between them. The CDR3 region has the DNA TGCAGTGCTAGTGCTCAGGGAACAGATACGCAGTATTTT. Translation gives CSASAQGTDTQYF.

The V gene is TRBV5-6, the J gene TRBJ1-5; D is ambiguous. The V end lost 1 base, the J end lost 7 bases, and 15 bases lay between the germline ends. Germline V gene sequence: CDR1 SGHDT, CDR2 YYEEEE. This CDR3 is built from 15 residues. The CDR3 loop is CASSLTAVSGQPQHF. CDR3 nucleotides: TGTGCCAGCAGCTTGACAGCGGTTTCGGGACAGCCCCAGCATTTT.